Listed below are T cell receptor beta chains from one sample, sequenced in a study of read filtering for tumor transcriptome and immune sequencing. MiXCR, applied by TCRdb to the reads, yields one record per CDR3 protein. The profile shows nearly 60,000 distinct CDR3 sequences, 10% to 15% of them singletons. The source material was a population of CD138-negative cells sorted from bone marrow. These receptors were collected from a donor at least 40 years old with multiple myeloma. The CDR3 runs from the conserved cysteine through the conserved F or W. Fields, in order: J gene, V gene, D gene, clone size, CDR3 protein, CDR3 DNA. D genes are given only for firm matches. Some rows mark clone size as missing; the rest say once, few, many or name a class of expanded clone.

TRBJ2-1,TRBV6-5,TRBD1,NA,CASRLRGTGALKERFF,TGTGCCAGCAGGCTCCGTGGGACAGGGGCTCTCAAGGAGCGGTTCTTC
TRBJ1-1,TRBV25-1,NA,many,CASSETRGEAFF,TGTGCCAGCAGTGAGACTCGCGGTGAAGCTTTCTTT
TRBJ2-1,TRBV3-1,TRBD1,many,CASSPPDRGAHEQFF,TGTGCCAGCAGCCCCCCCGACAGGGGGGCCCATGAGCAGTTCTTC
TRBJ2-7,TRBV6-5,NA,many,CASRGSTYEQYF,TGTGCCAGCAGGGGCAGCACCTACGAGCAGTACTTC
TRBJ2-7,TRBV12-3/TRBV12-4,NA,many,CASSFSGSSSYEQYF,TGTGCCAGCAGTTTCTCAGGTTCCAGCTCCTACGAGCAGTACTTC
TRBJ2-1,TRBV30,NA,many,CALMEVGAEQFF,TGTGCCTTAATGGAAGTCGGGGCCGAGCAGTTCTTC
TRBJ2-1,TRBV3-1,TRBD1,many,CASSQGTGGSEQFF,TGTGCCAGCAGCCAGGGGACAGGGGGCAGTGAGCAGTTCTTC
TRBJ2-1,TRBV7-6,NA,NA,CASCLGTAGNEQFF,TGTGCCAGCTGCTTAGGGACAGCGGGCAATGAGCAGTTCTTC
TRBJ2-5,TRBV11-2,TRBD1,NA,CASSRRTGSIETQYF,TGTGCCAGCAGCCGACGGACAGGGTCTATAGAGACCCAGTACTTC
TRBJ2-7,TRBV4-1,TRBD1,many,CASSQDENRGAFNYEQYF,TGCGCCAGCAGCCAAGATGAAAACAGGGGCGCCTTCAACTACGAGCAGTACTTC
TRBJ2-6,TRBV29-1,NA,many,CSVEVMGTGANVLTF,TGCAGCGTTGAAGTAATGGGGACCGGGGCCAACGTCCTGACTTTC
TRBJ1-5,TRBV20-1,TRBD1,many,CSARTGSGPQHF,TGCAGTGCTCGGACAGGCAGTGGGCCCCAGCATTTT
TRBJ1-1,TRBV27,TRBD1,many,CASSRSTRGLTEAFF,TGTGCCAGCAGTCGATCAACGAGGGGGCTCACTGAAGCTTTCTTT
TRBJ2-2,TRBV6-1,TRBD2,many,CASPSGGAGTGELFF,TGTGCCAGCCCTAGCGGGGGGGCTGGCACCGGGGAGCTGTTTTTT
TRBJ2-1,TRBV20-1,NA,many,CSAMRGDEQFF,TGCAGTGCTATGAGGGGCGATGAGCAGTTCTTC
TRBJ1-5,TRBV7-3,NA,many,CASSLRQGGPQHF,TGTGCCAGCAGCTTACGACAAGGGGGGCCCCAGCATTTT